Following are 14 T cell receptor beta chains from one sample sequenced in a study of T cell changes during pregnancy in multiple sclerosis. TCRdb's table, derived via immunoSEQ multiplex PCR, lists solely in-frame clones and lacks some. The sample has around 50,000 clones, 94% seen once. The specimen comprised CD4+ T cells from peripheral blood mononuclear cells, sampled in the first trimester of pregnancy. These receptors originate from a female donor with multiple sclerosis, enrolled in a pregnancy study.

The chain recombines TRBV5-5 with TRBJ1-6; a possible D gene is TRBD1 (6 bases). Germline-derived CDR1 and CDR2 are SGHKS and YYEKEE (reference sequence). The ends were cut back, 6 bases at V and 6 bases at J, with 13 bases in the middle. The CDR3 sequence is 14 residues long. CDR3 amino acids: CASKQGLRNSPLHF. The DNA for the CDR3 is TGTGCCAGCAAGCAGGGGCTACGTAATTCACCCCTCCACTTT.

The chain couples TRBV5-1 to TRBJ2-5; the D is unclear. Between the trimmed V and J ends, which lost 0 bases and 2 bases, there was a span of 8 bases. The CDR3 is 14 amino acids. Germline CDR1 reads SGHRS; CDR2 reads YFSETQ. Written as DNA, the CDR3 is TGCGCCAGCAGCTTGGCCTCTGTTCAAGAGACCCAGTACTTC. It encodes CASSLASVQETQYF.

This clone was detected only once. The J gene is TRBJ2-3, the V gene TRBV7-2; 10 bases are a match to TRBD2. From germline, CDR1 is SGHTA and CDR2 FQGNSA. Trimming cost V 3 bases and J 0 bases; bases outside gene matches: 3. The CDR3 totals 16 residues. Here the CDR3 DNA reads TGTGCCAGCAGCTTCGCTAGCGGGGGTAGCACAGATACGCAGTATTTT. Encoded protein: CASSFASGGSTDTQYF.

This clone showed up just once. This chain links TRBV27 with TRBJ2-2, with 11 bases aligning to TRBD1. Looked up from germline, CDR1 is MNHEY and CDR2 is SMNVEV (reference sequence). This CDR3 is built from 14 residues. With V trimmed by 10 bases and J by 5 bases, 6 bases remained unmatched. The CDR3 DNA reads TGTGCCACCTGGGGACAGGGGGGGACCGGGGAGCTGTTTTTT. Protein sequence: CATWGQGGTGELFF.

CDR3 sequence: CASSLIHSNQPQHF. DNA of the CDR3: TGTGCCAGCAGCTTAATCCATAGCAATCAGCCCCAGCATTTT. The chain links TRBV7-9 to TRBJ1-5; D ambiguous. This CDR3 spans 14 amino acids. Germline V gene sequence: CDR1 SEHNR, CDR2 FQNEAQ (reference sequence). Trimming stripped 2 bases from V and 0 bases from J, with 5 bases between.

This rearrangement joins TRBV27 to TRBJ2-3, with a possible D match to TRBD2 (6 bases). The CDR3 sequence is 14 residues long. V was trimmed by 8 bases and J by 0 bases, leaving 12 bases between them. The germline CDR1 and CDR2 sequences are MNHEY and SMNVEV (reference sequence). The CDR3 nucleotides read TGTGCCAGCCGGCGGGGAACTAGCACAGATACGCAGTATTTT. Encoded protein: CASRRGTSTDTQYF.

The chain is built from TRBV6-1 and TRBJ2-2, with 7 bases matching TRBD1. Germline V gives CDR1 MNHNS, CDR2 SASEGT. This CDR3 region has 15 residues. The J segment lost 4 bases and the V segment lost 6 bases, leaving 8 bases of the junction unmatched. Here the CDR3 DNA reads TGTGCCAGCAGAGGACGACAGGGTCTCACCGGGGAGCTGTTTTTT. The encoded protein is CASRGRQGLTGELFF.

The J gene is TRBJ1-2, the V gene TRBV7-8, with unresolved D. Deletions cut 5 bases from V and 4 bases from J, with 11 bases between. In germline, CDR1 is SGHVS, CDR2 FQNEAQ. The CDR3 has 13 amino acids. The CDR3 bases are TGTGCCAGCAGCAGAGACCGGGGCTATGGCTACACCTTC. It specifies CASSRDRGYGYTF.

The rearrangement links TRBV25-1 to TRBJ1-2, with 11 bases lining up with TRBD1. The CDR3 is 15 amino acids. CDR1 is MGHDK and CDR2 is SYGVNS in the germline V gene. V shed 1 base and J 6 bases; nucleotides not matched to a gene: 4. The CDR3 loop reads CASSELDRGPHGYTF. The CDR3 DNA is TGTGCCAGCAGTGAATTGGACAGGGGGCCCCATGGCTACACCTTC.

The chain has TRBV9 and TRBJ2-1, with 11 bases matching TRBD2. V gave up 8 bases and J gave up 3 bases; unmatched junction bases: 1. The CDR3 sequence is 13 residues long. Germline loops: CDR1 SGDLS, CDR2 YYNGEE. CDR3 sequence reads: CASTSGGYNEQFF. DNA of the CDR3: TGTGCCAGTACTAGCGGGGGCTACAATGAGCAGTTCTTC.

The chain employs TRBV11-1 and TRBJ2-1; 8 positions match TRBD2. V trimming: 5 bases; J trimming: 6 bases; junction bases outside the gene matches: 9. The CDR3 is 15 residues long. CDR1 SGHAT and CDR2 FQDESV come from the germline V gene (reference sequence). CDR3 DNA sequence: TGTGCCAGCAGCAACCCGGGACTAGTGCTCAATGAGCAGTTCTTC. It yields the protein CASSNPGLVLNEQFF.

The chain carries TRBV12-5 and TRBJ2-6; D uncertain. CDR1 is LGHNT, CDR2 FRNRAP, per germline. V was clipped by 3 bases and J by 0 bases, with 6 bases between them. The CDR3 length is 15 residues. Here the CDR3 DNA reads TGTGCTAGTGGTTTCTTCGGCTCTGGGGCCAACGTCCTGACTTTC. Protein product: CASGFFGSGANVLTF.

The genes are TRBV6-5 and TRBJ2-2, with no clear D. CDR3 length equals 15 residues. The V and J ends lost 0 bases and 6 bases respectively, with 11 bases between them. Germline V CDR1 and CDR2: MNHEY, SVGAGI. The CDR3 coding sequence is TGTGCCAGCAGTTACTCGATTGACTTCGCCGGGGAGCTGTTTTTT. Amino acid sequence: CASSYSIDFAGELFF.

Note on this clone: Relative to the germline gene, one junction end is altered; a read error may explain this. V is TRBV7-7 and J is TRBJ2-1; TRBD2 agrees at 13 bases. The CDR3 is made up of 17 amino acids. The germline CDR1 and CDR2 sequences are SSHAT and FNYEAQ (reference sequence). CDR3 nucleotides: TGTGCTAGCAGCTTAGTTGAGGGACTAGCGGGGTTCAATGAGCAGTTCTTC. This sequence encodes CASSLVEGLAGFNEQFF.